What follows are 27 T cell receptor beta chains derived from one specimen sequenced in a study of blood T cell repertoires in COVID-19. Method: immunoSEQ multiplex PCR; TCRdb's copy keeps in-frame clones and lacks some. This table holds some 300,000 clones, around nine tenths found once. The sequenced sample consisted of PBMCs or T cells enriched from blood (not recorded which). These receptors were taken from a woman aged 45-59 years who had been exposed to COVID-19.

The chain recombines TRBV4-2 with TRBJ1-4; no definite D call. The CDR3 is 16 residues long. V was trimmed by 0 bases and J by 5 bases, leaving 13 bases between them. Germline V gene lookup returns CDR1 LGHNA and CDR2 YNFKEQ. CDR3 bases: TGTGCCAGCAGCCAAGAGTTTTACAGAGGGAATGAAAAACTGTTTTTT. This codes for CASSQEFYRGNEKLFF.

The CDR3 here is CASSLFPGSQAEAFF. CDR3 bases: TGCGCCAGCAGCTTGTTTCCGGGGTCGCAGGCTGAAGCTTTCTTT. The V call is TRBV5-1, the J call TRBJ1-1; D gene ambiguous. Trimming took off 1 base at V and 6 bases at J, with 16 bases between the two ends. This CDR3 region has 15 residues. Looked up from germline, CDR1 is SGHRS and CDR2 is YFSETQ.

The gene calls are TRBV5-1 and TRBJ2-7, with 16 positions matching TRBD2. Germline-derived CDR1 and CDR2 are SGHRS and YFSETQ. CDR3 length: 17 residues. Unmatched junction bases numbered 6, after V lost 2 bases and J lost 4 bases. In DNA form, the CDR3 reads TGCGCCAGCAGCTTAGGGACTAGCGGGGGGGATTGGTACGAGCAGTACTTC. Residues: CASSLGTSGGDWYEQYF.

The V call is TRBV11-3, the J call TRBJ1-5; weak D call: TRBD1 (6 bases). Germline CDR1 is SGHNT and CDR2 is YENEEA. This CDR3 contains 17 residues. V lost 2 bases and J lost 15, with 29 bases in between. The CDR3: CASSLNGTGAEGDNWHF. The CDR3, as DNA: TGTGCCAGCAGCTTAAATGGGACCGGGGCAGAGGGGGATAATTGGCATTTT.

The chain links TRBV28 to TRBJ1-2, with 11 bases that match TRBD1. The CDR3 consists of 15 residues. Per the germline V gene, CDR1 is MDHEN and CDR2 is SYDVKM. The J segment lost 5 bases and the V segment lost 7 bases, leaving 9 bases of the junction unmatched. The CDR3 region has the DNA TGTGCCAGCACCCCTCCGGGGACAGGGGGTTATGGCTACACCTTC. It is translated as CASTPPGTGGYGYTF.

This clone was observed once. The rearrangement joins TRBV5-6 to TRBJ2-5; possibly TRBD2 for D (7 bases). The V end was cut by 4 bases, the J end by 5 bases, with 18 bases between. The CDR3 covers 15 residues. The germline CDR1 and CDR2 sequences are SGHDT and YYEEEE. CDR3 region: CASSPDGGLGETQYF. CDR3 DNA sequence: TGTGCCAGCAGCCCCGACGGGGGGCTCGGGGAGACCCAGTACTTC.

Only one count was recorded for this clone. V usage is TRBV10-2 and J usage is TRBJ2-1, with TRBD2 matching over 8 bases. This CDR3 comprises 16 residues. The germline CDR1 and CDR2 sequences are WSHSY and SAAADI. V shed 0 bases and J 7 bases; nucleotides not matched to a gene: 8. Here the CDR3 DNA reads TGCGCCAGCAGTGAGTCGGAGACTAGCGTGAGGAATGAGCAGTTCTTC. Encoded protein: CASSESETSVRNEQFF.

This sequence joins TRBV28 and TRBJ2-2, with D unclear. V lost 4 bases, J lost 4 bases, and 7 bases lay in between. The CDR3 length is 13 residues. Per the germline V gene, CDR1 is MDHEN and CDR2 is SYDVKM. The CDR3 DNA reads TGTGCCAGCAGTTATCGCAGCACCGGGGAGCTGTTTTTT. Translation gives CASSYRSTGELFF.

V and J are TRBV18 and TRBJ2-3, with TRBD1 matching over 10 bases. V gave up 8 bases and J gave up 3 bases; unmatched junction bases: 8. This CDR3 has 15 amino acids. Germline values: CDR1 KGHSH, CDR2 LQKENI. CDR3 DNA sequence: TGTGCCAGCGCAGAGAGACAGGGGGCAACAGATACGCAGTATTTT. Protein: CASAERQGATDTQYF. Drawing the rest from reference TRBV18 and TRBJ2-3, the complete variable domain is NAGVMQNPRHLVRRRGQEARLRCSPMKGHSHVYWYRQLPEEGLKFMVYLQKENIIDESGMPKERFSAEFPKEGPSILRIQQVVRGDSAAYFCASAERQGATDTQYFGPGTRLTVL.

The genes are TRBV4-1 and TRBJ1-5; 8 positions agree with TRBD1. V shed 0 bases, J shed 2 bases, and the junction held 18 bases outside the gene matches. Germline V gene sequence: CDR1 MGHRA, CDR2 YSYEKL. The CDR3 spans 21 residues. The CDR3 DNA follows: TGCGCCAGCAGCCAAGATATAATATTGGCAGGGGGCGCGATGGGCAATCAGCCCCAGCATTTT. Its protein is CASSQDIILAGGAMGNQPQHF.

The V and J genes are TRBV6-5 and TRBJ1-5, with D maybe TRBD1 (5 bases). The V gene's germline CDR1 is MNHEY and CDR2 SVGAGI. With 6 bases removed from V and 4 bases from J, the gap between germline ends came to 10 bases. The CDR3 sequence is 13 residues long. This CDR3 reads CASSVDKNQPQHF. DNA of the CDR3: TGTGCCAGCAGCGTGGACAAAAATCAGCCCCAGCATTTT.

This chain connects TRBV15 to TRBJ2-1, with TRBD1 matching over 7 bases. The J segment lost 1 base and the V segment lost 0 bases, leaving 0 bases of the junction unmatched. CDR1 LNHNV and CDR2 YYDKDF come from the germline V gene (reference sequence). This CDR3 has 15 amino acids. The CDR3 region is CATSREQGSYNEQFF. The CDR3 bases are TGTGCCACCAGCAGAGAACAGGGGTCCTACAATGAGCAGTTCTTC.

J is TRBJ1-2 and V is TRBV28, with D unresolved. Germline V gene sequence: CDR1 MDHEN, CDR2 SYDVKM. There are 13 residues in the CDR3. V lost 11 bases to trimming and J lost 3 bases, with 16 bases between them. Here the CDR3 DNA reads TGTGCCCCGTTCTCTAGCGGGGACTATGGCTACACCTTC. This encodes CAPFSSGDYGYTF.

The J gene is TRBJ2-7, the V gene TRBV12-3 or TRBV12-4; D might be TRBD1 (5 bases). The CDR3 is 13 residues long. V dropped 2 bases and J dropped 6 bases, with 11 bases sitting between them. CDR3 nucleotide sequence: TGTGCCAGCAGTTTAAGGGGTAGGGGCGAGCAGTACTTC. Translated, it gives CASSLRGRGEQYF.

The gene calls are TRBV5-1 and TRBJ2-3; 8 bases fit TRBD2. Germline CDR1 SGHRS, CDR2 YFSETQ. The CDR3 extends over 16 amino acids. The junction had 13 bases not matched to a gene; V was cut back by 4 bases and J by 6 bases. The CDR3 is CASSPTVAGSGDTQYF. The CDR3 nucleotides read TGCGCCAGCAGCCCCACCGTAGCGGGGAGCGGCGATACGCAGTATTTT.

The chain has TRBV7-9 and TRBJ2-1; unclear D gene. There are 16 residues in the CDR3. CDR1 is SEHNR, CDR2 FQNEAQ, per germline (reference sequence). The V and J ends lost 1 base and 3 bases respectively, with 13 bases between them. In DNA, the CDR3 is TGTGCCAGCAGCTTAGGAGGTGGATTAGGCTACAATGAGCAGTTCTTC. It is translated as CASSLGGGLGYNEQFF.

The chain couples TRBV3-1 (or the pseudogene TRBV3-2) to TRBJ1-1; D might be TRBD1 (5 bases). V lost 4 bases to trimming and J lost 1 base, with 19 bases between them. Germline CDR1 is LGHDT and CDR2 is YNNKEL (reference sequence). The CDR3 sequence is 17 residues long. CDR3 region: CASSPFYSDTTNTEAFF. CDR3 DNA sequence: TGTGCCAGCAGCCCATTTTACTCGGACACCACGAACACTGAAGCTTTCTTT.

CDR3 residues: CAISSLRSVSGTDTQYF. The CDR3 DNA reads TGTGCCATCAGTTCTCTACGGTCGGTGAGCGGCACAGATACGCAGTATTTT. The chain employs TRBV10-3 and TRBJ2-3; D not resolved. The CDR3 is 17 amino acids. From germline, CDR1 is ENHRY and CDR2 SYGVKD. V lost 5 bases and J 1 base, leaving 19 bases between the germline ends.

This sequence joins TRBV11-2 and TRBJ1-2, with D unclear. The V gene's germline CDR1 is SGHAT and CDR2 FQNNGV. This CDR3 spans 14 amino acids. V was clipped by 0 bases and J by 1 base, with 6 bases between them. The DNA of the CDR3 is TGTGCCAGCAGCTTAGAGGACTTTAACTATGGCTACACCTTC. Protein product: CASSLEDFNYGYTF.

The chain joins TRBV7-8 to TRBJ2-7; 7 nucleotides match TRBD2. This CDR3 is 15 amino acids long. Germline loops: CDR1 SGHVS, CDR2 FQNEAQ. V trimming: 1 base; J trimming: 2 bases; junction bases outside the gene matches: 5. CDR3 in amino acids: CASSLGAGQPYEQYF. The CDR3 DNA reads TGTGCCAGCAGCTTAGGAGCGGGGCAGCCCTACGAGCAGTACTTC.

V gene TRBV30 combines with J gene TRBJ1-3; TRBD1 is a possible D gene (6 bases). The CDR3 consists of 16 residues. V was trimmed by 1 base and J by 0 bases, leaving 13 bases between them. Germline V gives CDR1 GTSNPN, CDR2 SVGIG (reference sequence). In nucleotides, the CDR3 is TGTGCCTGGAGTGCCTGGGGGCTTACCTCTGGAAACACCATATATTTT. Its protein is CAWSAWGLTSGNTIYF.

This clone was seen once. The J gene is TRBJ2-7, the V gene TRBV3-1 (or the pseudogene TRBV3-2), with 12 bases identical to TRBD2. The germline V gene has CDR1 LGHDT and CDR2 YNNKEL (reference sequence). The V and J ends lost 4 bases and 2 bases, in that order; junction bases with no gene match: 3. This CDR3 contains 15 residues. In nucleotides, the CDR3 is TGTGCCAGCAGCCCAGCTAGCGGGGGGGCCTACGAGCAGTACTTC. Translating gives CASSPASGGAYEQYF.

The CDR3 nucleotides read TGTGCCATCAGTGACTTGTCTATAGAGACCCAGTACTTC. This gives the protein CAISDLSIETQYF. This chain uses TRBV10-3 with TRBJ2-5; D unresolved. Germline V CDR1 and CDR2: ENHRY, SYGVKD. Deletions cut 3 bases from V and 4 bases from J, with 9 bases between. The CDR3 loop spans 13 amino acids.

The chain employs TRBV19 and TRBJ2-5; 7 positions match TRBD1. With 6 bases clipped from V and 1 base from J, the junction kept 14 bases outside the gene matches. The CDR3 totals 17 residues. Germline loops: CDR1 LNHDA, CDR2 SQIVND (reference sequence). Here the CDR3 DNA reads TGTGCCAGTAGCCTGGGGCAGGGGGTTTTCCCCCAAGAGACCCAGTACTTC. Residues: CASSLGQGVFPQETQYF.

A few counts support this clone. V and J are TRBV28 and TRBJ1-5; D gene unclear. The CDR3 spans 14 residues. Looked up from germline, CDR1 is MDHEN and CDR2 is SYDVKM. The V end lost 3 bases, the J end lost 6 bases, and 12 bases lay between the germline ends. The CDR3 DNA reads TGTGCCAGCAGTTTTTCGGGTGGCGGTCAGCCCCAGCATTTT. Its protein product is CASSFSGGGQPQHF.

V and J are TRBV10-3 and TRBJ1-3; 9 nucleotides align to TRBD1. CDR3 length equals 13 residues. The V gene end was trimmed by 11 bases and the J gene end by 3 bases; junction bases not matched to a gene: 5. CDR1 and CDR2 from the germline V gene are ENHRY and SYGVKD. CDR3 nucleotide sequence: TGTGCCGCCGGGACAGGGTTTGGAAACACCATATATTTT. Amino acids: CAAGTGFGNTIYF.

The CDR3 protein is CASSLLAGGTGDTQYF. CDR3 bases: TGTGCCAGCAGCTTATTAGCGGGGGGTACGGGAGATACGCAGTATTTT. The chain employs TRBV11-2 and TRBJ2-3; TRBD2 matches at 10 bases. V was clipped by 2 bases and J by 5 bases; unmatched bases: 7. This CDR3 is 16 amino acids long. Germline CDR1 and CDR2: SGHAT and FQNNGV.